This TCR beta chain is drawn from a study of OX40 agonist ivuxolimab in advanced cancers. Study-wide findings and caveats: Expanded clones belonging to CD8+ T cells outnumbered, on average, those of CD4+. What antigens the expanded peripheral T cells recognized was never established.

Turning to this clone: Its antigen is unidentified.

Data came from immunoSEQ multiplex PCR; TCRdb stores just in-frame clones and leaves some out. The sample includes around 76,000 clones, roughly 85% of them seen just once. V lost 5 bases to trimming and J lost 7 bases; unmatched junction nucleotides: 7. Germline loops: CDR1 SGHTA, CDR2 FQGTGA. The CDR3 length is 13 residues. Source: CD4+ or CD8+ T cells sorted from blood, taken in a trial of the OX40 agonist ivuxolimab. The source is an adult with an advanced solid tumor such as melanoma, head and neck, liver or kidney cancer. The genes are TRBV7-3 and TRBJ2-7; the match to TRBD1 covers 8 bases. CDR3 region: CASSPPGGGEQYF. DNA for the CDR3: TGTGCCAGCAGCCCCCCAGGGGGCGGTGAGCAGTACTTC.